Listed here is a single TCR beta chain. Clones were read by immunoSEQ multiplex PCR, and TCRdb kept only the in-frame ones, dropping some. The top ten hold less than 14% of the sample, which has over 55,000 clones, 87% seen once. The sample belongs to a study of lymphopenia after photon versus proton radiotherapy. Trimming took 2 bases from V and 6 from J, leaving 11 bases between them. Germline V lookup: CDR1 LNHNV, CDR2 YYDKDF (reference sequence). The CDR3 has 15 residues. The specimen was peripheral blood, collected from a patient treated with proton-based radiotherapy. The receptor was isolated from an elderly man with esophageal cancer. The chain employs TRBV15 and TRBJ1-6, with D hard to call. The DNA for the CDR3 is TGTGCCACCAGCAGATTCAGGTTCGGTAATTCACCCCTCCACTTT. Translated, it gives CATSRFRFGNSPLHF. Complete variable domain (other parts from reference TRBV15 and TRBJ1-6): DAMVIQNPRYQVTQFGKPVTLSCSQTLNHNVMYWYQQKSSQAPKLLFHYYDKDFNNEADTPDNFQSRRPNTSFCFLDIRSPGLGDTAMYLCATSRFRFGNSPLHFGNGTRLTVT.